This TCR beta chain came from a study of CD8+ T cells in alopecia areata. Study at large: The study gave treated patients oral tofacitinib at 5 to 10 mg twice daily. Study outcomes and limitations: Compared with mice, patients displayed less clear TCR sharing, possibly for HLA-related reasons.

For this clone: Its antigen is as yet unknown.

The CDR3 length is 14 residues. The ends were cut back, 0 bases at V and 0 bases at J, with 5 bases in the middle. The germline V gene has CDR1 LGHNA and CDR2 YNFKEQ. Patients with alopecia areata provided lesional scalp punch biopsies as well as peripheral blood. Once RNA had been extracted, it was reverse transcribed into cDNA to act as the sequencing template. Only in-frame clones appear in the TCRdb table, and some are missing; sequencing was by immunoSEQ multiplex PCR. The top ten clones hold 0.45% of a sample with 220,000 or so clones, about 60% of them seen once. The source material was CD4+ T cells sorted from blood, sampled at week 0. This receptor was obtained from a human donor with alopecia areata. The V and J genes are TRBV4-2 and TRBJ1-1; the D is unclear. In DNA form, the CDR3 reads TGTGCCAGCAGCCAAGATGCCATGAACACTGAAGCTTTCTTT. This translates into CASSQDAMNTEAFF.